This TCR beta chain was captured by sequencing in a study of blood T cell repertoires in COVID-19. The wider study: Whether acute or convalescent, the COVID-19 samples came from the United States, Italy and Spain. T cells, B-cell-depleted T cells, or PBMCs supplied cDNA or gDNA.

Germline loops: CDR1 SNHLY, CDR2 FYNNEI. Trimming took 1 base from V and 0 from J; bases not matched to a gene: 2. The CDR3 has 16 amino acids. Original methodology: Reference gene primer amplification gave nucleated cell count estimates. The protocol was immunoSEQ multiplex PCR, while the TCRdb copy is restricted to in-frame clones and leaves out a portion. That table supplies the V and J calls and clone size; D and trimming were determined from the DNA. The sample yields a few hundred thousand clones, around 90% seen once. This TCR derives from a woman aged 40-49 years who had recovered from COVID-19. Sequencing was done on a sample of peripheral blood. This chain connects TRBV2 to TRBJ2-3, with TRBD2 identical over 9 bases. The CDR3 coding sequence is TGTGCCAGCAGTGAAGGGCTAGCGGGAAGCACAGATACGCAGTATTTT. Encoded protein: CASSEGLAGSTDTQYF.